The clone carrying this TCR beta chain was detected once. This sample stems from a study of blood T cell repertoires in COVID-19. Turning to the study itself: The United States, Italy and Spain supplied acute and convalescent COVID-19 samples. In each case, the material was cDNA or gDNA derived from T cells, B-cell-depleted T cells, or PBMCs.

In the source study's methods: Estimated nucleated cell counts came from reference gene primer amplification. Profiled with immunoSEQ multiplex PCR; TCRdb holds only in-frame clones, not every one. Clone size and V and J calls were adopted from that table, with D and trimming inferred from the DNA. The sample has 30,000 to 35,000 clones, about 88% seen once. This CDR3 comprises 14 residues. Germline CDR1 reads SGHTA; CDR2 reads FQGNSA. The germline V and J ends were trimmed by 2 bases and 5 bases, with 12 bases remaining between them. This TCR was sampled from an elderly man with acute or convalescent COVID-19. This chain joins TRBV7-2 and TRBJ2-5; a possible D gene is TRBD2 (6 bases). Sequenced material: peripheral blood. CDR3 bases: TGTGCCAGCAGCTTATTCGGGGGAGAGGAGACCCAGTACTTC. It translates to CASSLFGGEETQYF.